Below, 26 T cell receptor beta chains from the same sample are listed, as sequenced in a study of OX40 agonist ivuxolimab in advanced cancers. Data came from immunoSEQ multiplex PCR; TCRdb stores just in-frame clones and leaves some out. The sample lists around 67,000 clones; 80% were seen once. The sequencing used CD4+ or CD8+ T cells sorted from blood, collected in a trial of the OX40 agonist ivuxolimab. Receptors originate from an adult with an advanced solid tumor such as melanoma, head and neck, liver or kidney cancer.

The CDR3 coding sequence is TGTGCCAGCAGTGAACGGGCGGGCAATCAGCCCCAGCATTTT. Protein sequence: CASSERAGNQPQHF. The rearrangement uses TRBV2 and TRBJ1-5, with no clear D. V was shortened by 2 bases and J by 2 bases, with 7 bases between the two germline ends. Germline V gene data show CDR1 as SNHLY and CDR2 as FYNNEI. The CDR3 covers 14 residues.

This rearrangement joins TRBV6-6 to TRBJ1-5; D is ambiguous. The V end was cut by 0 bases, the J end by 4 bases, with 4 bases between. CDR1 is MNHNY, CDR2 SVGAGI, per germline (reference sequence). CDR3 length: 13 amino acids. In DNA, the CDR3 is TGTGCCAGCAGTTACTCCCTGAATCAGCCCCAGCATTTT. As protein: CASSYSLNQPQHF.

The rearrangement links TRBV9 to TRBJ1-1; a possible D gene is TRBD1 (5 bases). The V gene's germline CDR1 is SGDLS and CDR2 YYNGEE. Trimming removed 1 base from V and 1 base from J, with 11 bases in between. The CDR3 has 15 residues. CDR3 DNA sequence: TGTGCCAGCAGCGTAACCGGGACGACGAACACTGAAGCTTTCTTT. This gives the protein CASSVTGTTNTEAFF.

The J gene is TRBJ1-3, the V gene TRBV5-4, with 9 bases identical to TRBD1. V lost 3 bases to trimming and J lost 4 bases; unmatched junction nucleotides: 8. Germline V lookup: CDR1 SGHNT, CDR2 YYREEE (reference sequence). The CDR3 has 16 amino acids. In DNA form, the CDR3 reads TGTGCCAGCAGCTCCGGGACAGGGAGGTCCGGAAACACCATATATTTT. Protein product: CASSSGTGRSGNTIYF.

The chain is built from TRBV25-1 and TRBJ2-7; D is ambiguous. CDR3 length equals 11 residues. Germline V gene data show CDR1 as MGHDK and CDR2 as SYGVNS. V lost 4 bases and J 4 bases, leaving 5 bases between the germline ends. This CDR3 reads CASSGGYEQYF. The CDR3 DNA is TGTGCCAGCAGTGGGGGTTACGAGCAGTACTTC.

This rearrangement joins TRBV19 to TRBJ2-4; D is unclear. From germline, CDR1 is LNHDA and CDR2 SQIVND (reference sequence). Between the trimmed V and J ends, which lost 3 bases and 0 bases, there was a span of 12 bases. CDR3 length: 16 amino acids. The DNA for the CDR3 is TGTGCCAGTAGTATTTCAGGTACCTTAGCCAAAAACATTCAGTACTTC. This translates into CASSISGTLAKNIQYF.

The V gene is TRBV27, the J gene TRBJ2-5; D gene ambiguous. With 4 bases removed from V and 5 bases from J, the gap between germline ends came to 5 bases. CDR1 and CDR2 from the germline V gene are MNHEY and SMNVEV (reference sequence). CDR3 length equals 11 residues. CDR3 coding DNA: TGTGCCAGCAGTTCTAGGGAGACCCAGTACTTC. It yields the protein CASSSRETQYF.

The genes are TRBV6-1 and TRBJ2-2, with a possible D match to TRBD1 (6 bases). Trimming shortened V by 2 bases and J by 3 bases, and 10 bases separated the two germline ends. Looked up from germline, CDR1 is MNHNS and CDR2 is SASEGT. The CDR3 consists of 15 residues. The CDR3 sequence is CASSETGIYTGELFF. CDR3 DNA: TGTGCCAGCAGTGAAACAGGGATTTACACCGGGGAGCTGTTTTTT.

This chain uses TRBV5-4 with TRBJ1-6, with D uncertain. CDR3 length equals 13 residues. The germline CDR1 and CDR2 sequences are SGHNT and YYREEE (reference sequence). Trimming shortened V by 4 bases and J by 9 bases, and 11 bases separated the two germline ends. The CDR3 spells CASSVNWGSPLHF. CDR3 bases: TGTGCCAGCAGCGTCAATTGGGGTTCACCCCTCCACTTT.

This chain links TRBV6-5 with TRBJ2-2, with D maybe TRBD2 (5 bases). The germline V and J ends were trimmed by 6 bases and 7 bases, with 15 bases remaining between them. Germline loops: CDR1 MNHEY, CDR2 SVGAGI. This CDR3 contains 14 residues. The CDR3 sequence: CASSDEGRGGELFF. In DNA form, the CDR3 reads TGTGCCAGCAGCGACGAGGGTCGGGGCGGGGAGCTGTTTTTT.

This rearrangement joins TRBV5-5 to TRBJ1-2; D is undetermined. The CDR3 sequence is 14 residues long. V lost 2 bases and J 5 bases, leaving 13 bases between the germline ends. Germline CDR1 SGHKS, CDR2 YYEKEE (reference sequence). The CDR3 coding sequence is TGTGCCAGCAGCTTTCAGGAAGGCGAATATGGCTACACCTTC. Protein product: CASSFQEGEYGYTF.

The V gene is TRBV5-6, the J gene TRBJ2-5, with TRBD2 matching 13 bases. Germline V gene data show CDR1 as SGHDT and CDR2 as YYEEEE. V shed 4 bases and J 1 base; nucleotides not matched to a gene: 7. This CDR3 has 17 residues. The CDR3 DNA follows: TGTGCCAGCAGCAGGACTAGCGGGGGCCTCCTCCAAGAGACCCAGTACTTC. As protein: CASSRTSGGLLQETQYF.

J is TRBJ1-4 and V is TRBV4-1, with a possible D match to TRBD1 (6 bases). Germline CDR1 MGHRA, CDR2 YSYEKL. V was shortened by 0 bases and J by 12 bases, with 20 bases between the two germline ends. This CDR3 comprises 16 residues. This CDR3 reads CASSQDRTGIPEELFF. Written as DNA, the CDR3 is TGCGCCAGCAGCCAAGATCGAACAGGGATACCCGAGGAACTGTTTTTT.

The rearrangement uses TRBV30 and TRBJ1-2; D not resolved. The CDR3 totals 13 residues. Germline loops: CDR1 GTSNPN, CDR2 SVGIG (reference sequence). The ends were cut back, 1 base at V and 4 bases at J, with 10 bases in the middle. CDR3 nucleotides: TGTGCCTGGAGTGAGCAGGTATCCTATGGCTACACCTTC. It translates to CAWSEQVSYGYTF. Based on the CDR3 plus reference TRBV30 and TRBJ1-2, the full variable domain is SQTIHQWPATLVQPVGSPLSLECTVEGTSNPNLYWYRQAAGRGLQLLFYSVGIGQISSEVPQNLSASRPQDRQFILSSKKLLLSDSGFYLCAWSEQVSYGYTFGSGTRLTVV.

Written as DNA, the CDR3 is TGTGCCAGTAGTATAAAAGGGAGCGGTGGCTACACCTTC. Amino acid sequence: CASSIKGSGGYTF. The chain combines TRBV19 with TRBJ1-2; D is undetermined. The CDR3 runs to 13 residues. The V and J ends lost 2 bases and 7 bases respectively, with 11 bases between them. The germline V gene has CDR1 LNHDA and CDR2 SQIVND (reference sequence).

This clone was seen once. The rearrangement uses TRBV6-1 and TRBJ1-6; the match to TRBD1 covers 7 bases. The CDR3 totals 13 residues. Germline V gives CDR1 MNHNS, CDR2 SASEGT. The V segment lost 7 bases and the J segment 8 bases; nucleotides outside the gene matches: 5. The CDR3 protein is CASTGGSHSPLHF. The DNA of the CDR3 is TGTGCCAGCACAGGGGGATCCCATTCACCCCTCCACTTT.

This chain links TRBV4-1 with TRBJ2-2; unclear D gene. Trimming pared 4 bases from V and 6 bases from J, leaving 12 bases between. The length of the CDR3 is 14 residues. Per the germline V gene, CDR1 is MGHRA and CDR2 is YSYEKL. The CDR3 nucleotides read TGCGCCAGCAGCCCTTTATTGAAGGCCGGGGAGCTGTTTTTT. Protein product: CASSPLLKAGELFF.

This chain connects TRBV7-2 to TRBJ2-1; D remains ambiguous. CDR1 is SGHTA, CDR2 FQGNSA, per germline. Trimming took 5 bases from V and 5 from J, leaving 13 bases between them. The CDR3 sequence is 14 residues long. In DNA, the CDR3 is TGTGCCAGCAGCCCGTCGACCGGTAACAATGAGCAGTTCTTC. This codes for CASSPSTGNNEQFF.

The rearrangement links TRBV10-3 to TRBJ1-2; D remains unclear. Germline assignment: CDR1 ENHRY and CDR2 SYGVKD. This CDR3 region has 15 residues. V lost 0 bases and J 0 bases, leaving 8 bases between the germline ends. CDR3 loop: CAISESGRPNYGYTF. The CDR3 DNA sequence: TGTGCCATCAGTGAGTCGGGCAGACCTAACTATGGCTACACCTTC.

Here the CDR3 reads CASSIQGAVRDGYTF. The DNA of the CDR3 is TGTGCCAGTAGTATACAGGGGGCAGTAAGGGATGGCTACACCTTC. The chain is built from TRBV19 and TRBJ1-2; 8 bases match TRBD1. The germline V gene encodes CDR1 LNHDA and CDR2 SQIVND (reference sequence). CDR3 length: 15 residues. The trim removed 2 bases at V and 6 bases at J, leaving 8 bases unmatched.

This clone was detected a few times. The chain links TRBV5-6 to TRBJ1-1; D unresolved. V shed 3 bases and J shed 1 base, with 10 bases lying between them. The CDR3 has 14 residues. Germline CDR1 and CDR2: SGHDT and YYEEEE. CDR3 protein: CASSSDGWNTEAFF. The CDR3 coding sequence is TGTGCCAGCAGCTCGGACGGGTGGAACACTGAAGCTTTCTTT. Variable domain in full (rest from reference TRBV5-6 and TRBJ1-1): DAGVTQSPTHLIKTRGQQVTLRCSPKSGHDTVSWYQQALGQGPQFIFQYYEEEERQRGNFPDRFSGHQFPNYSSELNVNALLLGDSALYLCASSSDGWNTEAFFGQGTRLTVV.

This clone was detected a few times. V is TRBV30 and J is TRBJ1-1; 11 positions agree with TRBD1. V was pared by 8 bases and J by 4 bases, with 3 bases of the junction left unmatched. CDR1 GTSNPN and CDR2 SVGIG come from the germline V gene (reference sequence). CDR3 length equals 12 residues. CDR3 nucleotides: TGTGCCGCCGGGACAGGGGGCACTGAAGCTTTCTTT. Translating it yields CAAGTGGTEAFF.

This clone was recorded only once. The genes are TRBV7-3 and TRBJ1-1, with unresolved D. Germline V gives CDR1 SGHTA, CDR2 FQGTGA. V was cut by 4 bases and J by 2 bases, with 8 bases left in between. The CDR3 loop spans 13 amino acids. DNA of the CDR3: TGTGCCAGCAGCTCCAGGTCCAACACTGAAGCTTTCTTT. It translates to CASSSRSNTEAFF.

This chain uses TRBV5-4 with TRBJ2-5; D is ambiguous. Germline V gives CDR1 SGHNT, CDR2 YYREEE (reference sequence). This CDR3 has 12 amino acids. Trimming stripped 3 bases from V and 7 bases from J, with 10 bases between. Here the CDR3 reads CASSSPRGTQYF. CDR3 in DNA: TGTGCCAGCAGCTCCCCCCGAGGGACCCAGTACTTC.

This clone has a single count. The chain links TRBV2 to TRBJ2-3, with D possibly being TRBD2 (6 bases). V lost 6 bases, J lost 1 base, and 11 bases lay in between. The CDR3 is made up of 14 amino acids. The germline V gene encodes CDR1 SNHLY and CDR2 FYNNEI. Written as DNA, the CDR3 is TGTGCCAGCAGGGGCGGGGTGCGCACAGATACGCAGTATTTT. Translation: CASRGGVRTDTQYF.

The chain is built from TRBV27 and TRBJ1-2; 8 bases agree with TRBD1. Germline V gives CDR1 MNHEY, CDR2 SMNVEV (reference sequence). The CDR3 length is 14 residues. The trim removed 6 bases at V and 4 bases at J, leaving 7 bases unmatched. The CDR3 DNA is TGTGCCAGCAGCCCATATCAGGGGGCCTATGGCTACACCTTC. Translated, it gives CASSPYQGAYGYTF.